This is a list of T cell receptor beta chains from one sample in a study of shared clonotypes between healthy human individuals. Produced via immunoSEQ multiplex PCR; TCRdb's table is partial and in-frame only. The sample contains 2.5 million or so clones, approximately 92% of which appear only once. Sequenced material: naive CD4+ T cells sorted from blood. The receptors stem from a man younger than 35 in good health. Each CDR3 is given with its conserved first and last residue. The order of the fields is clone size, D gene, V gene, J gene, CDR3 protein, CDR3 DNA. The D gene is left open where the match is weak. Clone size is given for some rows only: seen once, a few or many times, or a class if the clone is expanded.

size: NA
D: TRBD1
V: TRBV30
J: TRBJ1-2
CDR3: CAWSGGPTGRARGYTF
DNA: TGTGCCTGGAGTGGGGGTCCGACAGGGCGGGCCCGTGGCTACACCTTC

size: NA
D: NA
V: TRBV7-9
J: TRBJ2-4
CDR3: CASSENIAKNIQYF
DNA: TGTGCCAGCAGCGAAAACATAGCCAAAAACATTCAGTACTTC

size: NA
D: TRBD1
V: TRBV9
J: TRBJ1-4
CDR3: CASSPGGGAKNEKLFF
DNA: TGTGCCAGCAGCCCAGGGGGAGGGGCGAAAAATGAAAAACTGTTTTTT

size: NA
D: TRBD1
V: TRBV28
J: TRBJ1-2
CDR3: CASSLLGQGDGYTF
DNA: TGTGCCAGCAGTTTACTCGGACAGGGAGATGGCTACACCTTC

size: NA
D: TRBD1
V: TRBV6-5
J: TRBJ1-5
CDR3: CASSTRDRSNQPQHF
DNA: TGTGCCAGCAGTACCCGGGACAGATCCAATCAGCCCCAGCATTTT

size: NA
D: NA
V: TRBV11-2
J: TRBJ2-3
CDR3: CASSPTSRPTDTQYF
DNA: TGTGCCAGCAGCCCCACTAGCAGGCCTACAGATACGCAGTATTTT

size: NA
D: NA
V: TRBV7-2
J: TRBJ2-5
CDR3: CASSLGQKKETQYF
DNA: TGTGCCAGCAGCCTTGGACAGAAGAAAGAGACCCAGTACTTC

size: once
D: NA
V: TRBV6-5
J: TRBJ2-7
CDR3: CASSYRGNLDREQYF
DNA: TGTGCCAGCAGTTACAGGGGCAATCTAGACCGCGAGCAGTACTTC

size: NA
D: TRBD1
V: TRBV7-6
J: TRBJ1-2
CDR3: CASSLGRQGAQGGYTF
DNA: TGTGCCAGCAGCTTAGGACGACAGGGGGCGCAGGGTGGCTACACCTTC

size: NA
D: NA
V: TRBV7-6
J: TRBJ2-5
CDR3: CASSGRRSGGRETQYF
DNA: TGTGCCAGCAGCGGACGACGGTCCGGGGGGCGGGAGACCCAGTACTTC

size: NA
D: NA
V: TRBV10-2
J: TRBJ2-7
CDR3: CASIIQRSYEQYF
DNA: TGCGCCAGCATCATTCAGCGATCCTACGAGCAGTACTTC

size: NA
D: NA
V: TRBV5-4
J: TRBJ2-1
CDR3: CASSAETSLSSYNEQFF
DNA: TGTGCCAGCAGCGCCGAAACTAGTTTGAGCTCCTACAATGAGCAGTTCTTC

size: NA
D: NA
V: TRBV7-9
J: TRBJ1-5
CDR3: CASSSSQQPQHF
DNA: TGTGCCAGCAGCTCCTCCCAGCAGCCCCAGCATTTT

size: NA
D: NA
V: TRBV6-5
J: TRBJ1-4
CDR3: CASSYRRNEKLFF
DNA: TGTGCCAGCAGTTACAGGCGGAATGAAAAACTGTTTTTT

size: once
D: NA
V: TRBV20-1
J: TRBJ2-7
CDR3: CSVALSYEQYF
DNA: TGCAGTGTAGCGCTTTCGTACGAGCAGTACTTC

size: NA
D: NA
V: TRBV6-1
J: TRBJ2-7
CDR3: CASSTPGGPYEQYF
DNA: TGTGCCAGCAGTACGCCCGGGGGCCCCTACGAGCAGTACTTC

size: NA
D: NA
V: TRBV7-9
J: TRBJ1-2
CDR3: CASSLPGVSYGYTF
DNA: TGTGCCAGCAGCTTACCAGGTGTTAGCTATGGCTACACCTTC

size: NA
D: NA
V: TRBV19
J: TRBJ2-3
CDR3: CASSAPGTDTQYF
DNA: TGTGCCAGTAGTGCCCCCGGCACAGATACGCAGTATTTT

size: once
D: NA
V: TRBV7-2
J: TRBJ2-5
CDR3: CASSPYSGEMETQYF
DNA: TGTGCCAGCAGCCCCTATAGCGGAGAGATGGAGACCCAGTACTTC

size: NA
D: TRBD1
V: TRBV4-1
J: TRBJ2-7
CDR3: CASSHGLDRPLTFYEQYF
DNA: TGCGCCAGCAGCCACGGTCTGGACAGGCCCCTAACATTTTACGAGCAGTACTTC

size: NA
D: TRBD1
V: TRBV5-1
J: TRBJ2-5
CDR3: CASSPGDRDYQETQYF
DNA: TGCGCCAGCAGCCCCGGGGACAGGGACTACCAAGAGACCCAGTACTTC

size: once
D: NA
V: TRBV15
J: TRBJ2-7
CDR3: CATSRDYVSYEQYF
DNA: TGTGCCACCAGCAGAGATTACGTTTCCTACGAGCAGTACTTC

size: few
D: NA
V: TRBV28
J: TRBJ1-1
CDR3: CASSPPRNTEAFF
DNA: TGTGCCAGCAGTCCCCCCCGGAACACTGAAGCTTTCTTT

size: NA
D: TRBD1
V: TRBV18
J: TRBJ1-1
CDR3: CASSGQANTEAFF
DNA: TGTGCCAGCTCGGGACAGGCGAACACTGAAGCTTTCTTT

size: NA
D: NA
V: TRBV7-2
J: TRBJ2-3
CDR3: CASWGLGWENPDTQYF
DNA: TGTGCCAGCTGGGGGTTGGGGTGGGAGAATCCAGATACGCAGTATTTT

size: NA
D: NA
V: TRBV27
J: TRBJ1-6
CDR3: CASRRAGNSPLHF
DNA: TGTGCCAGCAGGCGGGCAGGGAATTCACCCCTCCACTTT

size: NA
D: TRBD2
V: TRBV7-9
J: TRBJ2-7
CDR3: CASSLAEIAGGHEQYF
DNA: TGTGCCAGCAGCTTAGCGGAGATAGCGGGAGGACACGAGCAGTACTTC

size: NA
D: NA
V: TRBV5-4
J: TRBJ2-1
CDR3: CASSLRGALNEQFF
DNA: TGTGCCAGCAGCTTAAGGGGCGCGTTGAATGAGCAGTTCTTC

size: NA
D: NA
V: TRBV7-9
J: TRBJ2-5
CDR3: CASSLEGFGSVETQYF
DNA: TGTGCCAGCAGCTTAGAAGGTTTTGGCTCGGTAGAGACCCAGTACTTC

size: NA
D: NA
V: TRBV9
J: TRBJ1-3
CDR3: CASSAEGFDGSGNTIYF
DNA: TGTGCCAGCAGCGCAGAAGGATTCGACGGGTCTGGAAACACCATATATTTT

size: NA
D: NA
V: TRBV9
J: TRBJ2-2
CDR3: CASSGLEVAGELFF
DNA: TGTGCCAGCAGCGGCCTAGAAGTGGCTGGGGAGCTGTTTTTT

size: NA
D: TRBD1
V: TRBV29-1
J: TRBJ2-7
CDR3: CSVERDRGREQYF
DNA: TGCAGCGTTGAAAGGGACAGGGGGCGGGAGCAGTACTTC

size: NA
D: TRBD1
V: TRBV18
J: TRBJ1-2
CDR3: CASSPRETGVVMANYGYTF
DNA: TGTGCCAGCTCACCTCGCGAGACAGGGGTTGTTATGGCTAACTATGGCTACACCTTC

size: NA
D: NA
V: TRBV5-1
J: TRBJ2-2
CDR3: CASRRTTNVGTPTGELFF
DNA: TGCGCCAGCAGACGCACTACTAATGTGGGAACTCCCACCGGGGAGCTGTTTTTT

size: NA
D: TRBD1
V: TRBV10-3
J: TRBJ1-6
CDR3: CAISRTGTGDSPLHF
DNA: TGTGCCATCAGCAGAACCGGGACAGGTGATTCACCCCTCCACTTT

size: NA
D: NA
V: TRBV19
J: TRBJ2-3
CDR3: CASSIGGGARTDTQYF
DNA: TGTGCCAGTAGTATAGGAGGTGGGGCCCGCACAGATACGCAGTATTTT

size: NA
D: TRBD2
V: TRBV27
J: TRBJ2-1
CDR3: CASSFSGGPRYEQFF
DNA: TGTGCCAGCAGTTTCAGCGGGGGGCCCCGGTATGAGCAGTTCTTC

size: once
D: TRBD1
V: TRBV7-9
J: TRBJ1-2
CDR3: CASSLASGGGGDYGYTF
DNA: TGTGCCAGCAGCTTAGCCTCCGGGGGAGGGGGCGACTATGGCTACACCTTC

size: NA
D: NA
V: TRBV12-2
J: TRBJ2-7
CDR3: CASRAINSGGTYEQYF
DNA: TGTGCAAGTCGGGCAATTAATAGCGGGGGGACCTACGAGCAGTACTTC

size: NA
D: NA
V: TRBV7-6
J: TRBJ2-3
CDR3: CASSSQAPAENTDTQYF
DNA: TGTGCCAGCAGCTCCCAAGCGCCAGCGGAGAACACAGATACGCAGTATTTT

size: NA
D: NA
V: TRBV20-1
J: TRBJ1-5
CDR3: CSASNHQPQHF
DNA: TGCAGTGCTAGTAATCATCAGCCCCAGCATTTT

size: NA
D: NA
V: TRBV4-1
J: TRBJ1-6
CDR3: CASSQDSQGRNSPLHF
DNA: TGCGCCAGCAGCCAAGACAGTCAGGGGAGGAATTCACCCCTCCACTTT

size: NA
D: NA
V: TRBV7-9
J: TRBJ2-1
CDR3: CASSRAETYNEQFF
DNA: TGTGCCAGCAGCCGGGCTGAGACCTACAATGAGCAGTTCTTC

size: NA
D: TRBD1
V: TRBV7-2
J: TRBJ2-1
CDR3: CASSSYSTGTGNEQFF
DNA: TGTGCCAGCAGCTCCTACAGTACCGGGACAGGCAATGAGCAGTTCTTC

size: NA
D: NA
V: TRBV5-4
J: TRBJ1-5
CDR3: CASSLGGQNNQPQHF
DNA: TGTGCCAGCAGCTTGGGTGGACAGAACAATCAGCCCCAGCATTTT

size: NA
D: NA
V: TRBV19
J: TRBJ1-3
CDR3: CASSDPVSGNTIYF
DNA: TGTGCCAGTAGTGATCCTGTTTCGGGAAACACCATATATTTT

size: NA
D: TRBD2
V: TRBV14
J: TRBJ2-3
CDR3: CASSPLGLADNTDTQYF
DNA: TGTGCCAGCAGCCCCCTAGGACTAGCGGATAACACAGATACGCAGTATTTT

size: NA
D: TRBD1
V: TRBV10-1
J: TRBJ2-5
CDR3: CASSPDRDQETQYF
DNA: TGCGCCAGCTCCCCTGACAGGGATCAAGAGACCCAGTACTTC

size: NA
D: NA
V: TRBV7-9
J: TRBJ2-1
CDR3: CASSQWGAGDNEQFF
DNA: TGTGCCAGCAGCCAGTGGGGGGCCGGAGACAATGAGCAGTTCTTC

size: NA
D: TRBD1
V: TRBV11-2
J: TRBJ2-1
CDR3: CASSQPGTGDEQFF
DNA: TGTGCCAGCAGCCAGCCCGGGACAGGGGATGAGCAGTTCTTC

size: once
D: TRBD1
V: TRBV29-1
J: TRBJ2-5
CDR3: CSVSLSGQAQETQYF
DNA: TGCAGCGTTTCCCTATCCGGACAGGCCCAAGAGACCCAGTACTTC

size: once
D: NA
V: TRBV9
J: TRBJ2-3
CDR3: CASSVVTGVTDTQYF
DNA: TGTGCCAGCAGCGTAGTGACGGGAGTTACAGATACGCAGTATTTT

size: once
D: NA
V: TRBV15
J: TRBJ1-1
CDR3: CATSRDHGRVNTEAFF
DNA: TGTGCCACCAGCAGAGACCATGGAAGAGTGAACACTGAAGCTTTCTTT

size: NA
D: NA
V: TRBV19
J: TRBJ1-4
CDR3: CASSGAPNEKLFF
DNA: TGTGCCAGTAGCGGGGCGCCTAATGAAAAACTGTTTTTT

size: once
D: NA
V: TRBV6-5
J: TRBJ2-1
CDR3: CASSYLQTANEQFF
DNA: TGTGCCAGCAGTTACCTCCAAACAGCTAATGAGCAGTTCTTC

size: NA
D: NA
V: TRBV7-3
J: TRBJ2-6
CDR3: CASSRLLSGANVLTF
DNA: TGTGCCAGCAGCCGGCTTCTGTCTGGGGCCAACGTCCTGACTTTC

size: NA
D: NA
V: TRBV5-1
J: TRBJ2-3
CDR3: CASSRAGTGSTDTQYF
DNA: TGCGCCAGCAGCAGGGCCGGGACTGGAAGCACAGATACGCAGTATTTT

size: once
D: NA
V: TRBV13
J: TRBJ2-2
CDR3: CASSSLSWANTGELFF
DNA: TGTGCCAGCAGCTCCTTAAGCTGGGCGAACACCGGGGAGCTGTTTTTT

size: NA
D: NA
V: TRBV20-1
J: TRBJ1-4
CDR3: CSAVSGEKLFF
DNA: TGCAGTGCTGTCAGTGGTGAAAAACTGTTTTTT

size: NA
D: TRBD2
V: TRBV5-5
J: TRBJ2-7
CDR3: CASSFPGTNPSYEQYF
DNA: TGTGCCAGCAGCTTCCCCGGGACTAACCCATCCTACGAGCAGTACTTC